This T cell receptor (beta chain) was documented in a study of human T cells and chemical hapten exposure. In the study overall: Slight volume differences across pooled libraries mainly accounted for varying per-sample TCR yields. Study-level findings and limits: Compared with pre-sensitization or healthy control sets, expanded TCRs clustered more.

Trimming pared 4 bases from V and 1 base from J, leaving 9 bases between. CDR1 is KGHDR and CDR2 is SFDVKD in the germline V gene. The CDR3 consists of 15 residues. Time point here: patch test 2, 6 weeks after DPC sensitization. Treatment here: therapeutic diphenylcyclopropenone sensitization with weekly scalp DPC. Participating donors were patients with alopecia, aged 18 to 70 years, considered appropriate candidates for DPC. Original analysis: Sample TCR totals centred on a median of around 100,000, ranging roughly 20,000 to 700,000. One entry per CDR3 protein, called by TCRdb with MiXCR from the RACE reads. TCRdb, not the original authors, processed these V and J calls. The sample carries 40,000 to 45,000 distinct CDR3 sequences, about 9.8% recorded once. Details on this clonotype: Its matching antigen is unknown.

This chain joins TRBV24-1 and TRBJ2-2; D gene uncertain. Sequencing used whole blood, obtained in connection with sensitization to the hapten diphenylcyclopropenone (DPC). The clonotype comes from a woman aged 40 to 55 with alopecia areata. Some clones in this sample may be carry-over from other donors' samples. The CDR3, as DNA: TGTGCCACCAGTGACCACAACAAGAACACCGGGGAGCTGTTTTTT. Its protein product is CATSDHNKNTGELFF.